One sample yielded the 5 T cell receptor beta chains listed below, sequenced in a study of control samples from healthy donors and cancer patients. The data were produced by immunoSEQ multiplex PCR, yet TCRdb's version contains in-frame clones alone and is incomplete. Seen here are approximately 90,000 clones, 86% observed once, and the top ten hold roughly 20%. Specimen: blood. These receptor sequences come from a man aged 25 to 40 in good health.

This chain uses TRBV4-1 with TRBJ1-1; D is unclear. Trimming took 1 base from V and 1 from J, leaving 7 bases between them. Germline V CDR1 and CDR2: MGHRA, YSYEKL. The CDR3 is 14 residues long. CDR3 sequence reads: CASSQGNGNTEAFF. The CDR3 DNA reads TGCGCCAGCAGCCAAGGAAACGGGAACACTGAAGCTTTCTTT.

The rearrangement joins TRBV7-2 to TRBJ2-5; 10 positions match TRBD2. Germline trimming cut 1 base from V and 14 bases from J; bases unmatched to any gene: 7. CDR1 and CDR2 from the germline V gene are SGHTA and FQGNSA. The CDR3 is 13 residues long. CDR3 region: CASSLDLAGGKYF. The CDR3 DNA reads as TGTGCCAGCAGCTTAGACTTAGCGGGGGGAAAATACTTC.

The CDR3 sequence is CASKESEHSYEQYV. DNA for the CDR3: TGCGCCAGCAAAGAATCCGAACATTCCTACGAGCAGTACGTC. The chain couples TRBV10-2 to TRBJ2-7, with D uncertain. CDR1 WSHSY and CDR2 SAAADI come from the germline V gene. Trimming took off 7 bases at V and 1 base at J, with 14 bases between the two ends. This CDR3 is built from 14 residues.

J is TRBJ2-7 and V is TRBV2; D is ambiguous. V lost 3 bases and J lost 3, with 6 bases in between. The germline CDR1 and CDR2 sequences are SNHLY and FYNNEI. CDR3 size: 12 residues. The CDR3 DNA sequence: TGTGCCAGCAGTGACTCCGGCTACGAGCAGTACGTC. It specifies CASSDSGYEQYV.

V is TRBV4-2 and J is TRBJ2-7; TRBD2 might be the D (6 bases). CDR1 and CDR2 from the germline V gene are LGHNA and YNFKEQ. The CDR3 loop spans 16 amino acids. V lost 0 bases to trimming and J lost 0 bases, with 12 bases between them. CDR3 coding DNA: TGTGCCAGCAGCCAAGATAGTAGCGGACTCTCCTACGAGCAGTACGTC. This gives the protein CASSQDSSGLSYEQYV.